Sequencing of this T cell receptor (beta chain) was carried out in a study of blood T cell repertoires in COVID-19. Study as a whole: The samples span acute and convalescent COVID-19 from the United States, Italy and Spain. PBMCs, B-cell-depleted T cells, or T cells provided the cDNA or gDNA that made up the material.

This CDR3 contains 13 residues. Germline CDR1 is SGHAT and CDR2 is FQNNGV. Authors' data handling: Estimated nucleated cell counts came from reference gene primer amplification. Sequencing was performed with immunoSEQ multiplex PCR; in TCRdb, only in-frame clones are kept and a portion is missing. The DNA was the basis for D and trimming; V, J and clone size are from that table. The table has just over 250,000 clones, about 88% seen once. For this clone: An end of the junction differs from the germline gene, which may be a read error.

The chain joins TRBV11-2 to TRBJ2-7; perhaps TRBD2 as D (5 bases). The sequence was collected from a man aged 60 to 75 who had recovered from COVID-19. Sample: peripheral blood. CDR3 loop: CASSLLVPRRGHF. The CDR3 nucleotides read TGTGCCAGCAGCCTCCTGGTTCCCCGTCGAGGGCACTTC.